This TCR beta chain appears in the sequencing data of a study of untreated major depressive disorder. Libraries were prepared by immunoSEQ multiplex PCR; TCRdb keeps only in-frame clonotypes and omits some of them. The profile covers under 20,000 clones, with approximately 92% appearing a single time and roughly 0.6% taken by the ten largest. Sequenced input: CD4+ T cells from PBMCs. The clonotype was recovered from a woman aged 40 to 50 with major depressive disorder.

CDR3: CASSELGRFEQFF. CDR3 sequence (DNA): TGTGCCAGCAGTGAACTAGGGCGATTTGAGCAGTTCTTC. The V and J genes are TRBV2 and TRBJ2-1; D gene unclear. The CDR3 spans 13 residues. Deletions cut 2 bases from V and 9 bases from J, with 11 bases between. Germline CDR1 is SNHLY and CDR2 is FYNNEI.